This T cell receptor beta chain was retrieved from a study of blood T cells in healthy people across ages (dated by TCRdb to the mid-2010s). For the study in its entirety: In model experiments, template switching captured roughly one uniquely barcoded TCR beta cDNA molecule for every two T cells. Age-related changes in TCR beta repertoire diversity were measured in the study by deep sequencing normalized with unique cDNA molecular identifiers. Four age groups were formed from the donors: young (average roughly 15 years), middle-aged (approximately 40), aged (about 62) and long-lived (82). For two donors (one aged 18 to 30 and one aged 80 or older), the study analyzed two additional independent replicas of 1 million unique cDNA reads from the same blood draw.

The approximately 40 donors, aged roughly 6 to 95 years, were systemically healthy Caucasian individuals from Russia. Each donor gave about 9.2 milliliters of peripheral blood, drawn into EDTA-treated Vacutainer tubes. Ficoll-Paque density-gradient centrifugation was used to isolate PBMCs, with at least 6 million per sample. Total RNA was extracted from PBMCs with Trizol reagent, with at least 5 micrograms obtained per sample. Naive CD45RAhigh/CD27high T cell percentages were measured by flow cytometry on a PBMC aliquot from every donor. Beyond this particular receptor, the publication reports: The percentage of naive T cells measured by flow cytometry correlated strongly with observed TCR beta diversity. Observed TCR beta diversity per million T cells fell roughly linearly with age, and a significant reduction was already apparent by age around 40. Because the CMV infection status of the donors was unknown, age-related changes in expanded clonotypes may potentially have been confounded. Estimates of total diversity from one million sequenced T cells were regarded as lower bounds and underestimates. Compared with the aged group, more naive CD4+ T cells, fewer expanded clones and increased TCR diversity were shown by the long-lived group, suggesting age selection. Since profiling was done on bulk unsorted PBMCs, naive and antigen-experienced compartments could not be conclusively compared.

Counted from cysteine to phenylalanine, this CDR3 has 17 amino acids. The CDR3 DNA has 51 bases and is translated from base 1. For CDR1 and CDR2, the germline V gene lists MNHEY and SVGEGT. V is pruned by 7 bases and J by 2 bases, leaving 8 bases of the junction without a gene match. Libraries were prepared through 5' RACE. The instrument given in TCRdb is Illumina HiSeq 2500. A second PCR of about 6 to 12 cycles was run with a J-beta primer mix and a sample-barcoded 5' primer. A template-switch 5' adaptor carrying 12 random nucleotides introduced a unique molecular identifier onto each TCR beta cDNA molecule. Each sample yielded at least 2.5 million CDR3-containing paired-end reads. First-strand cDNA was synthesized from all RNA with the Mint cDNA synthesis kit, primed by a TRBC-specific oligonucleotide. All cDNA was treated with uracil-DNA glycosylase and then went through a first 18-cycle PCR with the universal primers M1SS and BC2_uni_R. The original pipeline was this. For normalization, 1 million high-quality reads were randomly selected from each sample, with every read carrying a distinct molecular identifier. Instead of being binned into consensus sequences, reads with shared molecular identifiers were discarded. MiTCR, with a Q25 quality threshold and the strictest error-elimination algorithm, was used for CDR3 identification, clonotype clustering and error correction. A nonparametric unseen species model with Euler transformation was used to estimate a lower bound on total TCR beta diversity. Clones were called with MiXCR by TCRdb after fastp trimmed the public reads at Q25, and only in-frame beta chains were retained. For every CDR3 protein sequence, its rows merge into one entry that carries the most common genes and DNA. TCRdb's processing, not the authors' own work, is the source of the V and J calls. A total of some 760,000 distinct CDR3 sequences appear in this sample, roughly 25% of them only once. Together, the top ten hold more than 8.5% of the sample.

This clonotype appeared a few times. Its cognate antigen has yet to be identified. The sample holds no much larger clone one base away, and base qualities are not on file. The data also belong to a second study, concerning T cells of mothers and their children. The second paper further reports: The donors were nine systemically healthy Caucasian individuals, made up of three mothers and their six children. cDNA synthesis consumed the entire amount of extracted RNA, loaded at about 1.6 ug RNA in each 15 ul reaction. In the second PCR, sample barcodes and 2-4 random nucleotides were introduced via the M1S primer. Each mother yielded over 10 million TCR beta CDR3 reads and each child a few million reads. In both related and unrelated pairs, thymic selection shapes the output of TCR recombination in a similar way, with inherited differences having only a minor effect. Normalized repertoire overlap was always slightly but never significantly higher in related than unrelated mother-child pairs. No persistent microchimeric T cell clones were found, with a detection sensitivity of 85 to 100 clones per million clonotypes. In the study, deep NGS was used to compare the TCR beta repertoires of mothers and children, and features distinguishing related mother-child pairs from unrelated individuals were sought. On average, the children were 11 +/- 4 years old, while the mothers were about 37 +/- 4 years old. After adapter ligation with NEBNext reagents, the libraries were sequenced on Illumina HiSeq 2000 with 100+100 nt paired-end reads. To prevent cross-contamination, the mother and child libraries were prepared a month apart and were sequenced in separate runs. For each donor, somewhere between 500,000 and 2,000,000 distinct TCR beta clonotypes were identified. Naive TCR beta clonotypes were estimated from low-frequency clonotypes matched to each donor's FACS-determined naive share, without sorting.

The TCR originated in a boy aged 5-17 years in good health. The rearranged chain carries TRBV6-2 or TRBV6-3 and TRBJ2-3; 14 central bases correspond to TRBD2. The sequenced sample was blood. The DNA is as follows: TGTGCCAGCACCTCGGGGACTAGCGGGAGTCCCACAGATACGCAGTATTTT. Translation gives CASTSGTSGSPTDTQYF.